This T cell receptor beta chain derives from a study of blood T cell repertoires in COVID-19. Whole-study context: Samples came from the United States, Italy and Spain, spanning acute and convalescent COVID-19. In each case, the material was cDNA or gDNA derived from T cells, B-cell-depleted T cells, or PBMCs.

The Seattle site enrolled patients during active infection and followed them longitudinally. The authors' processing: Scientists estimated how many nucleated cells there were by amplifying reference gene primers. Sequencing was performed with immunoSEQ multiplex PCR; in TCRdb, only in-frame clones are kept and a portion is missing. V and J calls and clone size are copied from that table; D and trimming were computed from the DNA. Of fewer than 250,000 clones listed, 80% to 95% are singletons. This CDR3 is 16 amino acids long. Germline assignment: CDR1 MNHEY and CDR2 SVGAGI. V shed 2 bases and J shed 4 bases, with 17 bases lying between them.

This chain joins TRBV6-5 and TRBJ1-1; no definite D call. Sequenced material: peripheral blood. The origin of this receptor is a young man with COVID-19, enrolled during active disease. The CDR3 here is CASSYHTSKTGTEAFF. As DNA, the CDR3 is TGTGCCAGCAGTTACCACACATCCAAAACGGGCACTGAAGCTTTCTTT.